This entry is about one T cell receptor (beta chain). The data were obtained in a study of blood T cell repertoires in COVID-19. Overall study: Sample material is recorded as cDNA or gDNA derived from T cells, B-cell-depleted T cells, or PBMCs.

Clones were sequenced by immunoSEQ multiplex PCR, and TCRdb holds only the in-frame ones, with some missing. The table records 200,000 to 300,000 clones, around 90% of them present only once. A case of COVID-19 had been met by exposed participants within 2 weeks before study entry. The V gene lost 10 bases and the J gene lost 3 bases, with 17 bases spanning the gap. In germline, CDR1 is MNHEY, CDR2 SVGAGI. The CDR3 is 14 residues long. The sample taken for sequencing was PBMCs or T cells enriched from blood (not recorded which). The TCR sequence derives from a man aged 45-60 years who had been exposed to COVID-19. The chain combines TRBV6-5 with TRBJ2-3; D not certain. The CDR3 sequence: CATAPRTETDTQYF. The CDR3, as DNA: TGTGCCACCGCCCCCCGTACAGAAACAGATACGCAGTATTTT.